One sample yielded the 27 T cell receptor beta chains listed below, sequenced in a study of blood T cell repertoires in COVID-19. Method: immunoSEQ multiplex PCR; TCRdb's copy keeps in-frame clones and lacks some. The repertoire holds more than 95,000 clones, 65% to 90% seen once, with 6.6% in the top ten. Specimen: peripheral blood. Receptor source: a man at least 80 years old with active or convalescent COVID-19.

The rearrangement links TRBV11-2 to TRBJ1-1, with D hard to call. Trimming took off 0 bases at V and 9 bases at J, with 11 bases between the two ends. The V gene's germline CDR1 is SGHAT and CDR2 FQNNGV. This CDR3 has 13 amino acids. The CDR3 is CASSLDMAEKAFF. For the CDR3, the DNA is TGTGCCAGCAGCTTAGATATGGCAGAAAAAGCTTTCTTT.

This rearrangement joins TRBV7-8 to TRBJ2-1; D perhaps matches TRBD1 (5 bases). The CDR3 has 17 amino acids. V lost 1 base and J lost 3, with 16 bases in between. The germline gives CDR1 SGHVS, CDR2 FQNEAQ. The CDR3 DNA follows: TGTGCCAGCAGCTTAGAAGGGGCTATAAGGTACTACAATGAGCAGTTCTTC. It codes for CASSLEGAIRYYNEQFF.

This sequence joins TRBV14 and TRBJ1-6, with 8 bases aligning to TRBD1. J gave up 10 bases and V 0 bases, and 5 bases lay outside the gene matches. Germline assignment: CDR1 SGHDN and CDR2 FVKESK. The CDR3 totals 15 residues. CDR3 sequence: CASSQENRGWSPLHF. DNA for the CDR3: TGTGCCAGCAGCCAAGAGAACAGGGGGTGGTCACCCCTCCACTTT.

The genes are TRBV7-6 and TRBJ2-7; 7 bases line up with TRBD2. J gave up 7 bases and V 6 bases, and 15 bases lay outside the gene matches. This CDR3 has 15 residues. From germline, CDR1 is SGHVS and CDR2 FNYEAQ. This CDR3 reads CASRPGGAGEAEQYF. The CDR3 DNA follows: TGTGCCAGCAGACCGGGTGGCGCGGGAGAGGCTGAGCAGTACTTC.

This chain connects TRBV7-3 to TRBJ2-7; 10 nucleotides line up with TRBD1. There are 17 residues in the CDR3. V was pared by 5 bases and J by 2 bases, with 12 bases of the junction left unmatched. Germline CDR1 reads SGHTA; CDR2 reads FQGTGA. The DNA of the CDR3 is TGTGCCAGCAGCCCATTCTTGGACAGGGGGGGAGCCTACGAGCAGTACTTC. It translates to CASSPFLDRGGAYEQYF.

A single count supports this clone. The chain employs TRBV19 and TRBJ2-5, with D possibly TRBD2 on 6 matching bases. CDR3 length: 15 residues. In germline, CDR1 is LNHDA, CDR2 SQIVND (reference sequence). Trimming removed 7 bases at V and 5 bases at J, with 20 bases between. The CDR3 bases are TGTGCCAGTACCCCCGGGGGATCCCTGGGGGAGACCCAGTACTTC. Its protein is CASTPGGSLGETQYF.

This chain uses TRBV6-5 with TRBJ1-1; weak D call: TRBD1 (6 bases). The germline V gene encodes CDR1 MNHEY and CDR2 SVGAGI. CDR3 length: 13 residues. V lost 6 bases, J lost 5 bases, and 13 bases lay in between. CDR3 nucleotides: TGTGCCAGCAGGGGGCCCGACAGGACTGAAGCTTTCTTT. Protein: CASRGPDRTEAFF.

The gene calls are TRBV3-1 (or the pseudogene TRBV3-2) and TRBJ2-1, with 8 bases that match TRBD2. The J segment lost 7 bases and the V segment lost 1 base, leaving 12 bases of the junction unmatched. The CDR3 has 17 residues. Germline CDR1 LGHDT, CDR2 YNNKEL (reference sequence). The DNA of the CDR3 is TGTGCCAGCAGCCAAGCCGTCCCTAGCGGGTTGGGGAATGAGCAGTTCTTC. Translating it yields CASSQAVPSGLGNEQFF.

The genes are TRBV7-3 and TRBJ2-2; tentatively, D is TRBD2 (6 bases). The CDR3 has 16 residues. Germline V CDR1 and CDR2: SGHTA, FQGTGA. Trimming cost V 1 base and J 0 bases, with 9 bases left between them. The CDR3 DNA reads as TGTGCCAGCAGCTTAAGGGGAGGATCGAACACCGGGGAGCTGTTTTTT. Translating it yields CASSLRGGSNTGELFF.

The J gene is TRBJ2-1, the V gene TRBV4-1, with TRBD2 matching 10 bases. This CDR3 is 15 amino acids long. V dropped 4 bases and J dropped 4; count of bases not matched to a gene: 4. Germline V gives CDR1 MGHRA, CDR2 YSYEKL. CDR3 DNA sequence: TGCGCCAGCAGCCCCGGACTAGCGGAATACAATGAGCAGTTCTTC. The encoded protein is CASSPGLAEYNEQFF.

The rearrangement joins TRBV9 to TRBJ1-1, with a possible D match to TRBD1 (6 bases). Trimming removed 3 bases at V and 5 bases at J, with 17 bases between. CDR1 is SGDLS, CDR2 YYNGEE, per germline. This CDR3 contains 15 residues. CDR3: CASSAGTGTGTEAFF. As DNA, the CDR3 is TGTGCCAGCAGCGCCGGAACAGGGACGGGAACTGAAGCTTTCTTT.

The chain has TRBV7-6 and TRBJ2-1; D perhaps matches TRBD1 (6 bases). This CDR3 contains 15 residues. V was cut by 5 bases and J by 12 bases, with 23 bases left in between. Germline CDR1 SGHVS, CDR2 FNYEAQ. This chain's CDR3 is CASSPRTAYNDVQFF. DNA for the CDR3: TGTGCCAGCAGCCCCCGGACAGCGTACAATGATGTGCAGTTCTTC.

The CDR3, as DNA: TGTGCCAGCAGTTACAGCGGGAGGTCCTCCAAAAACATTCAGTACTTC. Residues: CASSYSGRSSKNIQYF. This chain uses TRBV6-2 or TRBV6-3 with TRBJ2-4; 9 positions match TRBD2. The CDR3 is 16 amino acids. V lost 2 bases and J lost 2; bases outside the gene matches: 4. Germline CDR1 is MNHEY and CDR2 is SVGEGT.

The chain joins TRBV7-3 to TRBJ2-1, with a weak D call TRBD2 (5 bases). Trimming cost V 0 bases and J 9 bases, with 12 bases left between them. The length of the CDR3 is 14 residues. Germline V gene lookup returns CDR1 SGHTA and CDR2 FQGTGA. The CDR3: CASSLTTSLGEQFF. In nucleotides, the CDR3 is TGTGCCAGCAGCTTAACCACTAGTTTGGGTGAGCAGTTCTTC.

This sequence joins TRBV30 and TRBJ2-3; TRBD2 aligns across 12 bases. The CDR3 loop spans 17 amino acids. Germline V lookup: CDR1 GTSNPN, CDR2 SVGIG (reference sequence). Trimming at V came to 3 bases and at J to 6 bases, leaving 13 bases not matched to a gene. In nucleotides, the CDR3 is TGTGCCTGGAGCGAAGCTAGCGGGGGGGCCCGGCGGGATACGCAGTATTTT. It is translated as CAWSEASGGARRDTQYF.

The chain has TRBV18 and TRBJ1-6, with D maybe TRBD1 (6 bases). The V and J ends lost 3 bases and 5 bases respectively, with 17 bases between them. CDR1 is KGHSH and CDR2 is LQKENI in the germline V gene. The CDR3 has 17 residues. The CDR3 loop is CASSPSVRQVDNSPLHF. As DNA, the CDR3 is TGTGCCAGCTCACCCTCGGTTAGACAGGTCGATAATTCACCCCTCCACTTT.

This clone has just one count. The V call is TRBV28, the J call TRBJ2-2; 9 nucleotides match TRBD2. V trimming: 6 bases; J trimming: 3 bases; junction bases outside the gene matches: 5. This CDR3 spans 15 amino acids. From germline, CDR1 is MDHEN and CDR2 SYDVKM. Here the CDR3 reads CASRSSGTHTGELFF. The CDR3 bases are TGTGCCAGCAGATCTAGCGGGACTCACACCGGGGAGCTGTTTTTT.

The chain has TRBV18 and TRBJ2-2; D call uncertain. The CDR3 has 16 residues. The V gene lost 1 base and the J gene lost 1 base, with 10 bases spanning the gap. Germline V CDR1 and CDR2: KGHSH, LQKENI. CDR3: CASSPQSWLNTGELFF. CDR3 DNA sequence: TGTGCCAGCTCACCACAATCGTGGCTGAACACCGGGGAGCTGTTTTTT.

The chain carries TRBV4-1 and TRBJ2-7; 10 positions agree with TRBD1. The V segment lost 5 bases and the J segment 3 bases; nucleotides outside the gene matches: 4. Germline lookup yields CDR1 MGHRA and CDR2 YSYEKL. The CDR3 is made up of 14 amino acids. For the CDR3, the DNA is TGCGCCAGCAGCGTACGGGACAGGGGCTACGAGCAGTACTTC. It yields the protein CASSVRDRGYEQYF.

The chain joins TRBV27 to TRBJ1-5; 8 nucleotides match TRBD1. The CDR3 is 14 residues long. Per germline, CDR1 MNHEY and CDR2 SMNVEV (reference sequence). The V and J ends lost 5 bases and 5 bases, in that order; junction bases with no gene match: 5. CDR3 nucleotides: TGTGCCAGCAGTCGGACAGGGAGAGATCAGCCCCAGCATTTT. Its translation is CASSRTGRDQPQHF.

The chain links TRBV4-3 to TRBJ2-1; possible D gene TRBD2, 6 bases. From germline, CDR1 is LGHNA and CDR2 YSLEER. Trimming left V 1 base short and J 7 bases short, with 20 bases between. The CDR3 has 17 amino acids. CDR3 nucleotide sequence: TGCGCCAGCAGCCAAGGTACTTGGGACTCACTCCGGAATGAGCAGTTCTTC. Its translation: CASSQGTWDSLRNEQFF.

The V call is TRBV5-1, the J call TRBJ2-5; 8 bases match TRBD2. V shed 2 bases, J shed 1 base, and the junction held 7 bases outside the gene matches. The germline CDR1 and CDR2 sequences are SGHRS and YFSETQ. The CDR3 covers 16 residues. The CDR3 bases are TGCGCCAGCAGCTTTCTAGGTAGCGGGGCCCAAGAGACCCAGTACTTC. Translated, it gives CASSFLGSGAQETQYF.

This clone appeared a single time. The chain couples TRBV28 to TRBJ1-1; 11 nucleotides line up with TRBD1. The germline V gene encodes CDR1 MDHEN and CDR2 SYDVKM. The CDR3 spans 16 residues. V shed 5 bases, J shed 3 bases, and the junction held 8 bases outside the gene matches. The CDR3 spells CASSVGTGGIDTEAFF. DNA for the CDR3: TGTGCCAGCAGTGTCGGGACAGGGGGTATCGACACTGAAGCTTTCTTT.

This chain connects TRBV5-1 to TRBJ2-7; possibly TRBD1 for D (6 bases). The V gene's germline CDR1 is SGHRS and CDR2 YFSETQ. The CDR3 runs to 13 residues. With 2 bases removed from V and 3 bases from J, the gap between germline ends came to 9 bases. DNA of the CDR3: TGCGCCAGCAGCTTAGGACAGTTCTACGAGCAGTACTTC. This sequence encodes CASSLGQFYEQYF.

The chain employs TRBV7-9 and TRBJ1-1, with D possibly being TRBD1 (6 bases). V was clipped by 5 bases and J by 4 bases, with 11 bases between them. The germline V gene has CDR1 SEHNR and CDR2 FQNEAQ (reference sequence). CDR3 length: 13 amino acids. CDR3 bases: TGTGCCAGCAGCGCAGGGGCTGGCACTGAAGCTTTCTTT. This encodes CASSAGAGTEAFF. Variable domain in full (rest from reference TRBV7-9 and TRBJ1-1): DTGVSQNPRHKITKRGQNVTFRCDPISEHNRLYWYRQTLGQGPEFLTYFQNEAQLEKSRLLSDRFSAERPKGSFSTLEIQRTEQGDSAMYLCASSAGAGTEAFFGQGTRLTVV.

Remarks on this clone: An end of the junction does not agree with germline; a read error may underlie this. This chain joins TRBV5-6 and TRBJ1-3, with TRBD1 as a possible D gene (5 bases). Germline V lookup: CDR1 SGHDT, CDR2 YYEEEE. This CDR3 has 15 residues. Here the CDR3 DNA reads TGTGCCAACAGCTCTTACAGGCTTGATGGAAACACCATATATTTT. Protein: CANSSYRLDGNTIYF.

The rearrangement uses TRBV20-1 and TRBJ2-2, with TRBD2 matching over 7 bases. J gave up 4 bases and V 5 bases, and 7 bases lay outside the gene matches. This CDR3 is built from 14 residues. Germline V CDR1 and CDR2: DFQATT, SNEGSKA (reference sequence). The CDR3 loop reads CSARGEGGTGELFF. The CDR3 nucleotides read TGCAGTGCTCGTGGGGAGGGAGGCACCGGGGAGCTGTTTTTT.